What follows are 11 T cell receptor beta chains derived from one specimen sequenced in a study of blood T cell repertoires in COVID-19. Profiling relied on immunoSEQ multiplex PCR, and the TCRdb table lists in-frame clones only, not all of them. The data contain some 160,000 clones, 85% to 90% of them singletons. The material sequenced was peripheral blood. Every receptor here comes from a woman in her 70s with acute or convalescent COVID-19.

This chain uses TRBV24-1 with TRBJ1-2, with unresolved D. The CDR3 consists of 14 residues. The ends were cut back, 0 bases at V and 7 bases at J, with 11 bases in the middle. The germline gives CDR1 KGHDR, CDR2 SFDVKD. CDR3 nucleotides: TGTGCCACCAGTGATTTGAACACCCGTGGTGGCTACACCTTC. It encodes CATSDLNTRGGYTF.

The V and J genes are TRBV29-1 and TRBJ1-4; TRBD1 matches at 8 bases. V lost 5 bases and J lost 7; bases outside the gene matches: 3. This CDR3 is built from 12 residues. In germline, CDR1 is SQVTM, CDR2 ANQGSEA. The CDR3 is CSVRQGTEKLFF. The CDR3 DNA reads as TGCAGCGTTCGACAGGGGACTGAAAAACTGTTTTTT.

V usage is TRBV2 and J usage is TRBJ1-2, with 8 bases that match TRBD1. Germline CDR1 reads SNHLY; CDR2 reads FYNNEI. The CDR3 is 14 amino acids. The junction had 5 bases not matched to a gene; V was cut back by 6 bases and J by 2 bases. The CDR3 bases are TGTGCCAGCAGGGGACAGGCCACGAACTATGGCTACACCTTC. This encodes CASRGQATNYGYTF.

The J gene is TRBJ2-7, the V gene TRBV5-1, with a possible D match to TRBD1 (6 bases). The V gene's germline CDR1 is SGHRS and CDR2 YFSETQ. The length of the CDR3 is 13 residues. V was cut by 3 bases and J by 4 bases, with 11 bases left in between. The CDR3 DNA is TGCGCCAGCAGCTCAGCAGGGGTTTACGAGCAGTACTTC. Amino acid sequence: CASSSAGVYEQYF.

The J gene is TRBJ2-1, the V gene TRBV14, with 7 bases that match TRBD2. CDR1 and CDR2 from the germline V gene are SGHDN and FVKESK. This CDR3 contains 15 residues. V lost 1 base to trimming and J lost 9 bases; unmatched junction nucleotides: 9. CDR3 in amino acids: CASSQVLQRGPEQFF. CDR3 nucleotides: TGTGCCAGCAGCCAAGTCCTCCAGCGGGGCCCTGAGCAGTTCTTC.

This clone appeared a single time. The chain has TRBV6-2 or TRBV6-3 and TRBJ2-2; 11 bases agree with TRBD2. CDR3 length: 17 amino acids. Trimming removed 4 bases from V and 0 bases from J; junction bases left unmatched: 4. Germline V gene data show CDR1 as MNHEY and CDR2 as SVGEGT. DNA of the CDR3: TGTGCCAGCAGTTGGCCTAGCGGGGGGCCGAACACCGGGGAGCTGTTTTTT. It codes for CASSWPSGGPNTGELFF.

V usage is TRBV5-1 and J usage is TRBJ1-6; D is unclear. Germline CDR1 is SGHRS and CDR2 is YFSETQ. This CDR3 comprises 16 residues. V gave up 0 bases and J gave up 0 bases, with 7 bases separating them. CDR3 residues: CASSLGWSSYNSPLHF. The CDR3 DNA sequence: TGCGCCAGCAGCTTGGGATGGAGCTCCTATAATTCACCCCTCCACTTT.

This clone occurred a few times. The rearrangement links TRBV5-1 to TRBJ1-3, with D tentatively TRBD1 (5 bases). The CDR3 has 16 amino acids. V was cut by 3 bases and J by 4 bases, with 17 bases left in between. In germline, CDR1 is SGHRS, CDR2 YFSETQ. CDR3 sequence (DNA): TGCGCCAGCAGCTCCATCGGGCAGGGTACGGGAAACACCATATATTTT. Its protein product is CASSSIGQGTGNTIYF.

This clone was counted between two and nine times. V and J are TRBV5-4 and TRBJ1-2; D may be TRBD1 (6 bases). The CDR3 extends over 14 amino acids. The germline V gene encodes CDR1 SGHNT and CDR2 YYREEE (reference sequence). Trimming cost V 5 bases and J 3 bases, with 14 bases left between them. This chain's CDR3 is CASRRSRGDYGYTF. CDR3 sequence (DNA): TGTGCCAGCAGGCGGAGCAGGGGCGACTATGGCTACACCTTC.

V usage is TRBV7-9 and J usage is TRBJ1-1; D remains ambiguous. Between the trimmed V and J ends, which lost 6 bases and 1 base, there was a span of 9 bases. Germline CDR1 reads SEHNR; CDR2 reads FQNEAQ (reference sequence). The CDR3 spans 13 residues. The CDR3 DNA sequence: TGTGCCAGCAGTAGCACGTCGAACACTGAAGCTTTCTTT. This encodes CASSSTSNTEAFF.

This clone was observed once. J is TRBJ1-4 and V is TRBV21-1. TRBV21-1 is reported as a pseudogene. This CDR3 is 13 amino acids long. This CDR3 reads CASSKGEEGKLFF. CDR3 sequence (DNA): TGTGCCAGCAGCAAAGGGGAGGAGGGGAAACTGTTTTTT.